The rows below give T cell receptor beta chains drawn from one sample of a study of blood T cells in healthy people across ages. TCRdb used MiXCR to reprocess the 5' RACE reads, holding one entry per CDR3 protein. The sample includes nearly 800,000 distinct CDR3 sequences, roughly three fifths of them seen just once. Sequenced sample: blood. The receptors were gathered from a man between 40 and 49 years old in good health. Each CDR3 is given with its conserved first and last residue.

v_gene	j_gene	CDR3aa
TRBV19	TRBJ2-3	CASIDSTDTQYF
TRBV27	TRBJ2-4	CASSSGTPKNIQYF
TRBV14	TRBJ1-6	CASSQRAVNSPLHF
TRBV29-1	TRBJ2-1	CSVDLVGPLDNEQFF
TRBV29-1	TRBJ2-1	CSVGLGQGGNEQFF
TRBV4-2	TRBJ2-1	CASSQENGGNEQFF
TRBV12-3/TRBV12-4	TRBJ2-1	CASSLKEQFF
TRBV5-5	TRBJ2-7	CASSWRDSYEQYF
TRBV6-2/TRBV6-3	TRBJ2-7	CASNAVQTRYEQYF
TRBV5-1	TRBJ2-7	CASSLEGSDNEQYF
TRBV10-3	TRBJ1-2	CAISEPGQDLDGYTF
TRBV7-2	TRBJ2-3	CASTRGTRDTQYF
TRBV5-1	TRBJ1-1	CASSSDRRGTEAFF
TRBV4-3	TRBJ2-1	CACSIGTGAENEQFF
TRBV29-1	-	CSVDAPDRGKTQYF
TRBV6-5	TRBJ2-3	CASSNRGLAGDATQYF
TRBV10-2	TRBJ1-2	CATRQGTAMDFYGYTF
TRBV3-1	-	CASRDRFQETQYF
TRBV5-4	TRBJ2-7	CASSSDSGTRSNEQYF
TRBV20-1	TRBJ2-1	CSQGLASSLGNEQFF
TRBV15	TRBJ2-7	CATSRDVFTRKGSSYEQYF
TRBV2	TRBJ2-5	CASSDGALAGQETQYF
TRBV7-2	TRBJ2-3	CASSLEFGNPSTDTQYF
TRBV6-5	TRBJ1-2	CASSRYGSYGYTF
TRBV20-1	TRBJ1-1	CSPWTPEAFF
TRBV9	TRBJ1-3	CASSYGDRPYTIYF
TRBV29-1	-	CSVRDSSGRAGYEQYF
TRBV24-1	TRBJ2-1	CATSDPLGGVKEQFF
TRBV5-4	TRBJ2-1	CASRLDAAHNEQFF
TRBV25-1	TRBJ1-2	CASRQDGANYGYTF
TRBV5-1	TRBJ2-5	CASSPGGTGINEQYF
TRBV11-2	-	CASSSLGGLHSYEQYF
TRBV2	TRBJ1-6	CASRGMGSGWSPLHF
TRBV9	TRBJ2-7	CASSVESGNFAEQYF
TRBV9	TRBJ1-1	CASSVDSATEAFF
TRBV6-2/TRBV6-3	-	CASSPRSGGWRETQYF
TRBV20-1	TRBJ1-5	CSARDPTGDQPQHF
TRBV5-1	TRBJ1-2	CASSFGEATYGYTF
TRBV12-3/TRBV12-4	TRBJ2-3	CASSPGLGYSDTQYF
TRBV28	TRBJ2-1	CASYKGLAARGINEQFF
TRBV28	TRBJ2-1	CASNFRSRGMDEQFF
TRBV14	TRBJ1-2	CASSQEPMLGYGYTF
TRBV14	TRBJ2-3	CASSQRIRGLPQYF
TRBV15	TRBJ2-5	CATSRAPGTRQETQYF
TRBV7-2	TRBJ2-3	CASSSPTPGLAGQYF
TRBV29-1	TRBJ1-2	CSVDPTRGGGYTF
TRBV7-9	TRBJ2-1	CASSPGRHNEQFF
TRBV20-1	-	CSAGGPRGKNIQYF
TRBV12-3/TRBV12-4	TRBJ1-2	CASSRWAYGYTF
TRBV20-1	TRBJ1-1	CSANPGGANTEAFF
TRBV9	TRBJ1-2	CASSAARGGRNYGYTF
TRBV6-2/TRBV6-3	TRBJ2-1	CASSYTLLAGQQLQGGQFF
TRBV29-1	TRBJ2-7	CSATRKEGSEQYF
TRBV7-7	TRBJ2-7	CASSPLFGQGVDEQYF
TRBV11-2	TRBJ1-1	CASSLKDRLNTEAFF
TRBV9	TRBJ2-1	CASSVEGGSMIEQFF
TRBV7-9	TRBJ1-2	CASSLAQSLYGYTF
TRBV5-1	TRBJ2-5	CASSSGGGQETQYF
TRBV5-1	TRBJ2-7	CASSPTGQASYEQYF